This entry features one TCR beta chain sequence. What it binds is not known. V gave up 2 bases and J gave up 2 bases, with 14 bases separating them. CDR3 length: 16 residues. Per germline, CDR1 SGHTS and CDR2 YDEGEE. These data originate in a study of T cell responses to AZD1222 COVID-19 vaccine. The repertoire was sequenced with immunoSEQ multiplex PCR; TCRdb's copy has only in-frame clones and lacks some. The repertoire holds 100,000 to 150,000 clones, with roughly 86% as singletons. Study observations and caveats: At baseline, seropositivity was found in only a handful of AZD1222 recipients. The donor cohort was predominantly white British with a female majority, and clonal diversity may have been underestimated.

This sample comprised peripheral blood, obtained 28 days after the second AZD1222 dose. The chain couples TRBV5-8 to TRBJ1-5; no definite D call. The sequence derives from an adult who received the AZD1222 COVID-19 vaccine. The CDR3 sequence is CASSFVQPWGNQPQHF. DNA for the CDR3: TGTGCCAGCAGCTTCGTACAGCCCTGGGGCAATCAGCCCCAGCATTTT.